This entry is about one T cell receptor beta chain. Original analysis: Amplified reference gene primers provided the basis for estimating nucleated cell counts. Libraries were prepared by immunoSEQ multiplex PCR; TCRdb keeps only in-frame clonotypes and omits some of them. The DNA gave D and trimming, while V, J and clone size come from that table. The sample consists of some 110,000 clones, around 90% of them appearing once. The data derive from a study of blood T cell repertoires in COVID-19. Study as a whole: COVID-19 samples, acute and convalescent, were from the United States, Italy and Spain. T cells, B-cell-depleted T cells, or PBMCs supplied cDNA or gDNA.

CDR3 length equals 15 residues. Trimming left V 4 bases short and J 4 bases short, with 13 bases between. CDR1 is WNHNN and CDR2 is SYGVQD in the germline V gene (reference sequence). The TCR was taken from a human donor in a cohort sampled during active COVID-19. This chain uses TRBV10-1 with TRBJ2-2; D uncertain. The sequenced material came from peripheral blood. CDR3 in amino acids: CASSALRASTGELFF. The CDR3 DNA reads TGCGCCAGCAGTGCTTTAAGAGCGAGCACCGGGGAGCTGTTTTTT.